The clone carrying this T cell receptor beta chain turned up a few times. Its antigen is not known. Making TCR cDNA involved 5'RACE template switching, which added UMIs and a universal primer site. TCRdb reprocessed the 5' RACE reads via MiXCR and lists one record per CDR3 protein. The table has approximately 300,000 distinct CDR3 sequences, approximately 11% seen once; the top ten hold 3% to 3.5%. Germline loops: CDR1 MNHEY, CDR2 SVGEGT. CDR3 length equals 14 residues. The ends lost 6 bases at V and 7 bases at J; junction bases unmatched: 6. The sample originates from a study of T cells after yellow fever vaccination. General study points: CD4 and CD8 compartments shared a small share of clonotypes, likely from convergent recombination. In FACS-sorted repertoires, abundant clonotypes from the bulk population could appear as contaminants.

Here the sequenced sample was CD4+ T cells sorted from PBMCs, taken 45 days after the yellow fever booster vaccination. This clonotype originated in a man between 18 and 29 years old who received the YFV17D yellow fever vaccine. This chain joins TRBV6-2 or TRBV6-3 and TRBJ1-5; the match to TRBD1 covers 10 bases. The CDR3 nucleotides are TGTGCCAGCAGCGGGACAGGGGCGGTGCAGCCCCAGCATTTT. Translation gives CASSGTGAVQPQHF.